A selection of T cell receptor beta chains follows, all from one sample in a study of blood T cell repertoires in COVID-19. TCRdb's copy holds only in-frame clones and misses some; the assay was immunoSEQ multiplex PCR. The sample lists roughly 300,000 clones; just over 85% were seen once. Sequenced input: PBMCs or T cells enriched from blood (not recorded which). The receptors here all came from a woman under 30 who had recovered from COVID-19. Each CDR3 is given with its conserved first and last residue. D genes are given only for firm matches. Not all rows give a size; the values are once, few, many and, for expanded clones, a class.

D gene	J gene	V gene	clone size	CDR3 protein	CDR3 DNA
.	TRBJ2-7	TRBV19	once	CASSIVYREGEQYF	TGTGCCAGTAGTATAGTATACAGGGAGGGCGAGCAGTACTTC
.	TRBJ1-6	TRBV7-9	.	CASSLGGRGNNSPLHF	TGTGCCAGCAGTTTAGGAGGTCGGGGTAACAATTCACCCCTCCACTTT
.	TRBJ1-4	TRBV19	.	CASMTTALNEKLFF	TGTGCCAGTATGACGACAGCCCTTAATGAAAAACTGTTTTTT
.	TRBJ1-3	TRBV29-1	.	CSVVNRGRSGNTIYF	TGCAGCGTTGTAAATCGCGGCCGCTCTGGAAACACCATATATTTT
TRBD2	TRBJ2-3	TRBV24-1	few	CATSDSSGRAPDTQYF	TGTGCCACCAGTGATAGTAGCGGGAGGGCCCCTGATACGCAGTATTTT
TRBD2	TRBJ2-5	TRBV6-5	.	CASSYSFGGGTQYF	TGTGCCAGCAGTTACTCTTTTGGGGGGGGGACCCAGTACTTC
TRBD2	TRBJ2-3	TRBV9	.	CASSVATREGLRDTQYF	TGTGCCAGCAGCGTAGCTACGAGGGAGGGCCTTCGGGATACGCAGTATTTT
TRBD1	TRBJ2-7	TRBV28	.	CASSKTGYELYEQYF	TGTGCCAGCAGTAAGACAGGGTACGAACTGTATGAGCAGTACTTC
TRBD2	TRBJ2-5	TRBV5-6	.	CASSPLTSGSTEETQYF	TGTGCCAGCAGCCCGTTAACTAGCGGGAGTACAGAAGAGACCCAGTACTTC
.	TRBJ2-5	TRBV5-4	.	CASSLADGETQYF	TGTGCCAGCAGCTTGGCCGACGGGGAGACCCAGTACTTC
TRBD1	TRBJ1-5	TRBV13	.	CASSFRQGGNQPQHF	TGTGCCAGCAGCTTTAGACAGGGCGGCAATCAGCCCCAGCATTTT
TRBD1	TRBJ2-1	TRBV6-4	.	CASSLDRESYNEQFF	TGTGCCAGCAGTTTGGACAGGGAATCCTACAATGAGCAGTTCTTC
TRBD2	TRBJ2-3	TRBV5-1	.	CASSLGLAGGYTDTQYF	TGCGCCAGCAGCTTGGGGTTAGCGGGAGGCTATACAGATACGCAGTATTTT
.	TRBJ1-2	TRBV3-1/TRBV3-2	.	CASSQEGHSGYTF	TGTGCCAGCAGCCAAGAAGGACACAGCGGCTACACCTTC
TRBD2	TRBJ2-2	TRBV18	.	CASSPRMVAGGSQLGELFF	TGTGCCAGCTCACCCAGGATGGTAGCGGGAGGCTCTCAGCTCGGGGAGCTGTTTTTT
TRBD1	TRBJ2-1	TRBV2	.	CASSSGTGGNEQFF	TGTGCCAGCAGTTCCGGGACAGGGGGCAATGAGCAGTTCTTC
TRBD1	TRBJ1-1	TRBV5-1	few	CASSLGQGVGRTEAFF	TGCGCCAGCAGCTTGGGACAGGGGGTTGGTAGGACTGAAGCTTTCTTT
.	TRBJ1-2	TRBV20-1	.	CSAARDYGYTF	TGCAGTGCCGCTCGGGACTATGGCTACACCTTC
TRBD1	TRBJ1-1	TRBV12-3/TRBV12-4	.	CASSFEGGAEAFF	TGTGCCAGCAGTTTTGAAGGGGGCGCTGAAGCTTTCTTT
.	TRBJ2-2	TRBV10-1	.	CASSALNTGELFF	TGCGCCAGCAGTGCCTTGAACACCGGGGAGCTGTTTTTT
TRBD2	TRBJ2-3	TRBV6-5	.	CASSLTSGGTDTQYF	TGTGCCAGCAGTTTGACTAGCGGGGGGACAGATACGCAGTATTTT